This T cell receptor beta chain was sequenced in a study of cytomegalovirus exposure and HLA in healthy donors. Findings of the study overall: Among the most significant clusters, several appeared linked to common viral pathogens in a later analysis. In a later analysis, approximately 15,000 TCR beta sequences were associated with HLA alleles at 0.05 false discovery rate.

This CDR3 region has 14 residues. CDR1 is SNHLY and CDR2 is FYNNEI in the germline V gene. V lost 2 bases, J lost 4 bases, and 4 bases stayed unmatched. The PCR made use of 60 Vbeta and 13 Jbeta primers. Data came from immunoSEQ multiplex PCR; TCRdb stores just in-frame clones and leaves some out. The profile shows about 130,000 clones, more than 60% of them singletons. Of note for this clone: What it binds is not known.

The chain recombines TRBV2 with TRBJ2-5, with TRBD1 matching over 7 bases. Sequenced: PBMCs. This TCR came from a woman aged 55-69 years in good health and CMV-seropositive. CDR3 bases: TGTGCCAGCAGTGAAAAGGGGGCAGGAGAGACCCAGTACTTC. Translated: CASSEKGAGETQYF.